The source of this T cell receptor beta chain is a study of Ad26.COV2.S vaccination and SARS-CoV-2 variants. The ends were cut back, 0 bases at V and 8 bases at J, with 13 bases in the middle. Germline CDR1 is MNHEY and CDR2 is SMNVEV (reference sequence). CDR3 length: 14 amino acids. Treatment reported: approximately 18 received Ad26.COV2.S at low or high dose, single or two shots; 5 received placebo; per-sample allocation not given. All samples were drawn on day 63, counting from the first vaccine or placebo injection. Generated by immunoSEQ multiplex PCR, the TCRdb table keeps only in-frame clones and is missing some. The sample holds around 250,000 clones, around 87% seen once.

The sequence was collected from a person between 18 and 65 years old who received the Ad26.COV2.S COVID-19 vaccine or a placebo. The source was peripheral blood, collected in a trial of Ad26.COV2.S vaccine versus placebo. The chain combines TRBV27 with TRBJ1-2, with D possibly matching TRBD1 (5 bases). The CDR3 is CASSLSIGAVGYTF. Written as DNA, the CDR3 is TGTGCCAGCAGTTTATCGATAGGGGCAGTGGGCTACACCTTC.